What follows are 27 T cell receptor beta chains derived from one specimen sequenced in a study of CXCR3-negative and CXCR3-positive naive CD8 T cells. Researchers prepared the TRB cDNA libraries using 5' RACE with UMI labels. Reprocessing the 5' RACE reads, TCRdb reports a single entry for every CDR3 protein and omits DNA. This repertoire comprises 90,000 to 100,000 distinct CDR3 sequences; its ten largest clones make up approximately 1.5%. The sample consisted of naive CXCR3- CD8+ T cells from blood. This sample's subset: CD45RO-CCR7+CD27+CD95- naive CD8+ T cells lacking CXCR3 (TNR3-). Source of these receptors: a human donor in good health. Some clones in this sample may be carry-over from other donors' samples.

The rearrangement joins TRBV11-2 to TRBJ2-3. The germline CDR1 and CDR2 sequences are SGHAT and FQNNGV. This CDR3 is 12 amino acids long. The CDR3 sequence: CASSPSEDTQYF.

CDR3 loop: CASSQAGAGLYEQYF. The V gene is TRBV4-2, the J gene TRBJ2-7; TCRdb gives TRBD1 as the D gene, but with no DNA this cannot be confirmed. This CDR3 comprises 15 residues. Germline CDR1 LGHNA, CDR2 YNFKEQ.

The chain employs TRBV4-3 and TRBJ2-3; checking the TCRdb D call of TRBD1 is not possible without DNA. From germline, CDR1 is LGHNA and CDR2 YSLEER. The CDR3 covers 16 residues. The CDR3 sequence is CASSRSQGGGPDTQYF.

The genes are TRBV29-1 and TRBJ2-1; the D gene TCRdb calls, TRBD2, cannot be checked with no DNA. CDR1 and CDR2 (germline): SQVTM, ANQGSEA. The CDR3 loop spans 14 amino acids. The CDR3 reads CSVVEREGTSEQFF.

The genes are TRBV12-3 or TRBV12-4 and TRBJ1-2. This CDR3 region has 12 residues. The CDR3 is CASSFVIDGYTF.

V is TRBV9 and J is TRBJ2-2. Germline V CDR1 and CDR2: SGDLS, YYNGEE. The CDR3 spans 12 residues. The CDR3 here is CASSPDTGELFF.

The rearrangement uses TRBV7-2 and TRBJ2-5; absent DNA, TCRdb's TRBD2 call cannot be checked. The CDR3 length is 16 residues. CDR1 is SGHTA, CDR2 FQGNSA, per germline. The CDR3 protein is CASSHLLAGRQETQYF.

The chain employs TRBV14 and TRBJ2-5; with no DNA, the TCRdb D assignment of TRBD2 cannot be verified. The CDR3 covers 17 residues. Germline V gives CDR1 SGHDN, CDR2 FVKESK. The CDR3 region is CASSSRRGLAGRETQYF.

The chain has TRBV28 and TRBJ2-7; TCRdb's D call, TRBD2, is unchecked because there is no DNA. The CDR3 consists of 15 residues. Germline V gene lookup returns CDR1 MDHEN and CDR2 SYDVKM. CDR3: CASSLGLTVSYEQYF.

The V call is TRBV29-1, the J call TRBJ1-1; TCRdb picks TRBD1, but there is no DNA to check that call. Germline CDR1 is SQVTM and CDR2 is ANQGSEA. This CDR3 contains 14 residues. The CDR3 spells CSSWEGAGNTEAFF.

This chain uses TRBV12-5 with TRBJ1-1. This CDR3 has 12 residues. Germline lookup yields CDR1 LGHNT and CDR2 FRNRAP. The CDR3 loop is CASRRGNTEAFF.

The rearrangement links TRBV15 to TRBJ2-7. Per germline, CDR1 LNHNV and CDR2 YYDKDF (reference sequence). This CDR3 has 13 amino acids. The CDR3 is CATSRDFSYEQYF.

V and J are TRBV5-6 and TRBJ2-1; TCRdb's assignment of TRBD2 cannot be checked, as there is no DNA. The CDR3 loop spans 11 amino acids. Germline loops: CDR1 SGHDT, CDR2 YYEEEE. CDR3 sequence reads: CASSLEGEGIF.

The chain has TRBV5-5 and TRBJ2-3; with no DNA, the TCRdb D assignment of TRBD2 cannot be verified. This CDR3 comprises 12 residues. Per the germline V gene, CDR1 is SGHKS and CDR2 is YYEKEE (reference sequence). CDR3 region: CASSLDPHPQYF.

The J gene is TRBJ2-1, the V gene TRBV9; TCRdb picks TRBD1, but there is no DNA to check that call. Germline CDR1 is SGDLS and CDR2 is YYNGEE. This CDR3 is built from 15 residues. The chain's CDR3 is CASSETGVSYNEQFF.

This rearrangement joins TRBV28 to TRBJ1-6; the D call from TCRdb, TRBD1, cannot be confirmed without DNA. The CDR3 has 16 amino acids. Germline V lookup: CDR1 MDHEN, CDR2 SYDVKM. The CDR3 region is CASTPQGAADNSPLHF.

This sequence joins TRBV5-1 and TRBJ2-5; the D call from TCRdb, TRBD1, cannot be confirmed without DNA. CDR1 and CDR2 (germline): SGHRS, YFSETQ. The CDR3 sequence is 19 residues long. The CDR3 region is CASSLAGMREQGGQETQYF.

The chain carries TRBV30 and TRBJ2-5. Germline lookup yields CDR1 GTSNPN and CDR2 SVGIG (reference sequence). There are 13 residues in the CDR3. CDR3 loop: CAWSVEFQETQYF.

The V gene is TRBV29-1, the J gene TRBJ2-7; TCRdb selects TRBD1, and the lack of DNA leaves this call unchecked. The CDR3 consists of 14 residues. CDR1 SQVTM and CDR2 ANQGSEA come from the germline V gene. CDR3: CSVQEPGPDYEQYF.

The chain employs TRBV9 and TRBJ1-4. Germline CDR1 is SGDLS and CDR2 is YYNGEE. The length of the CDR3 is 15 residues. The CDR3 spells CASSARPATNEKLFF.

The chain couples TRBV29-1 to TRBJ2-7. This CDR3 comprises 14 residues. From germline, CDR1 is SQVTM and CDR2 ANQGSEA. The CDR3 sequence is CSARISGGSYEQYF.

The chain's CDR3 is CASSLGGQRASPYEQYF. The chain has TRBV7-9 and TRBJ2-7; with no DNA, the TCRdb D assignment of TRBD1 cannot be verified. The CDR3 totals 17 residues. CDR1 and CDR2 from the germline V gene are SEHNR and FQNEAQ (reference sequence). Complete variable domain (other parts from reference TRBV7-9 and TRBJ2-7): DTGVSQNPRHKITKRGQNVTFRCDPISEHNRLYWYRQTLGQGPEFLTYFQNEAQLEKSRLLSDRFSAERPKGSFSTLEIQRTEQGDSAMYLCASSLGGQRASPYEQYFGPGTRLTVT.

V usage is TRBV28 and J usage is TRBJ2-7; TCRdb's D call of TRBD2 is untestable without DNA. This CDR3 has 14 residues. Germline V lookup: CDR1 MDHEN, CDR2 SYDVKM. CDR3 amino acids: CASSFTGSTYEQYF.

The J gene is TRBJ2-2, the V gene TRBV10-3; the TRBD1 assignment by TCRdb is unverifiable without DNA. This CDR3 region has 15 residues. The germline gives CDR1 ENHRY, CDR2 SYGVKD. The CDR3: CAISGTGQNTGELFF.

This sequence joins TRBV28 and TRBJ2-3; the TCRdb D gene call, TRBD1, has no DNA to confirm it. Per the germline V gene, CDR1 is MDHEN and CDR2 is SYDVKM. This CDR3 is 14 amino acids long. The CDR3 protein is CASSDRDITDTQYF.

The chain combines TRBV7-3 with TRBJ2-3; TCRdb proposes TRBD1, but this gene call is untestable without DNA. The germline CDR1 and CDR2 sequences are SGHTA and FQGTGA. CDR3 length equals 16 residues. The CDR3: CASSPGQEGFPDTQYF. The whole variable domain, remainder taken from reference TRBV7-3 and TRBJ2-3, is GAGVSQTPSNKVTEKGKYVELRCDPISGHTALYWYRQSLGQGPEFLIYFQGTGAADDSGLPNDRFFAVRPEGSVSTLKIQRTERGDSAVYLCASSPGQEGFPDTQYFGPGTRLTVL.

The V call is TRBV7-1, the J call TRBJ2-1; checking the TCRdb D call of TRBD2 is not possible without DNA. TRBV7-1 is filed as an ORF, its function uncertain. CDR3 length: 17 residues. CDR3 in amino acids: CASSSASGLLYYNEQFF.